The 6 T cell receptor beta chains below come from one sample, sequenced in a study of blood T cell repertoires in COVID-19. TCRdb's copy holds only in-frame clones and misses some; the assay was immunoSEQ multiplex PCR. The profile covers about 140,000 clones, with 75% to 90% appearing a single time and less than 4% taken by the ten largest. The sequenced sample was peripheral blood. The receptors stem from an older woman with active COVID-19.

This clone was seen once. The genes are TRBV4-2 and TRBJ2-5; D is perhaps TRBD2 (6 bases). The CDR3 is 15 residues long. V was shortened by 1 base and J by 5 bases, with 14 bases between the two germline ends. The germline gives CDR1 LGHNA, CDR2 YNFKEQ. CDR3 residues: CASSQASGSTETQYF. CDR3 DNA sequence: TGTGCCAGCAGCCAAGCCTCCGGGAGTACGGAGACCCAGTACTTC.

The chain couples TRBV7-2 to TRBJ1-1, with 9 bases aligning to TRBD1. The CDR3 extends over 15 amino acids. Per germline, CDR1 SGHTA and CDR2 FQGNSA. V shed 4 bases, J shed 2 bases, and the junction held 5 bases outside the gene matches. CDR3 sequence (DNA): TGTGCCAGCAGCTCACACAGGGGGCAAAACACTGAAGCTTTCTTT. Amino acid sequence: CASSSHRGQNTEAFF.

The chain links TRBV9 to TRBJ2-5; D is possibly TRBD1 (5 bases). This CDR3 spans 15 amino acids. The V end was cut by 3 bases, the J end by 10 bases, with 22 bases between. Germline V gives CDR1 SGDLS, CDR2 YYNGEE. This chain's CDR3 is CASSAVPWGGEFQYF. CDR3 nucleotide sequence: TGTGCCAGCAGCGCAGTCCCCTGGGGCGGCGAATTCCAGTACTTC. The whole variable domain, filled in from reference TRBV9 and TRBJ2-5, reads DSGVTQTPKHLITATGQRVTLRCSPRSGDLSVYWYQQSLDQGLQFLIQYYNGEERAKGNILERFSAQQFPDLHSELNLSSLELGDSALYFCASSAVPWGGEFQYFGPGTRLLVL.

The chain links TRBV5-1 to TRBJ1-6, with TRBD1 as a possible D gene (6 bases). The CDR3 loop spans 18 amino acids. Germline V lookup: CDR1 SGHRS, CDR2 YFSETQ. The V and J ends lost 1 base and 7 bases respectively, with 21 bases between them. CDR3 amino acids: CASSLRGGLSVGNSPLHF. The CDR3, as DNA: TGCGCCAGCAGCTTGCGGGGGGGGCTCTCCGTGGGAAATTCACCCCTCCACTTT. Combining the CDR3 with reference TRBV5-1 and TRBJ1-6 gives the whole variable domain KAGVTQTPRYLIKTRGQQVTLSCSPISGHRSVSWYQQTPGQGLQFLFEYFSETQRNKGNFPGRFSGRQFSNSRSEMNVSTLELGDSALYLCASSLRGGLSVGNSPLHFGNGTRLTVT.

The V call is TRBV6-4, the J call TRBJ1-5, with TRBD1 identical over 8 bases. J gave up 2 bases and V 4 bases, and 4 bases lay outside the gene matches. This CDR3 is built from 15 residues. Germline V gives CDR1 MRHNA, CDR2 SNTAGT. The CDR3 DNA is TGTGCCAGCAGTGGGACAGGGTTCGGCAATCAGCCCCAGCATTTT. Translating gives CASSGTGFGNQPQHF.

The chain links TRBV7-9 to TRBJ1-6, with unresolved D. Trimming shortened V by 2 bases and J by 9 bases, and 11 bases separated the two germline ends. Germline V gene sequence: CDR1 SEHNR, CDR2 FQNEAQ (reference sequence). This CDR3 is built from 14 residues. In DNA form, the CDR3 reads TGTGCCAGCAGCTTATTCGTTGCAGGTTCACCCCTCCACTTT. Translated, it gives CASSLFVAGSPLHF.